The rows below give T cell receptor beta chains drawn from one sample of a study of cytomegalovirus exposure and HLA in healthy donors. Sequencing used immunoSEQ multiplex PCR; TCRdb keeps in-frame clones, though not all of them. The data contain under 150,000 clones, 70% to 90% of them singletons. Specimen: PBMCs. The receptor source for this set is a man aged 18 to 29 in good health and CMV-seropositive. Each CDR3 is given with its conserved first and last residue. D genes are given only for firm matches. Expanded clones are given a class, and other clones once, few, many or no size at all.

TRBV5-1	once	TRBJ2-1	-	TGCGCCAGCAGCTTTGATTCCGCGACTAAAGGTGAGCAGTTCTTC	CASSFDSATKGEQFF
TRBV27	-	TRBJ2-7	TRBD2	TGTGCCAGCAGTAAAGGACTAGTATCTGCCGAGCAGTACTTC	CASSKGLVSAEQYF
TRBV2	once	TRBJ2-7	-	TGTGCCAGCAACCACAGAAAGAGCTCCTACGAGCAGTACTTC	CASNHRKSSYEQYF
TRBV29-1	-	TRBJ2-7	TRBD2	TGCAGCGTTCAGCAGGGACTAGCCTACGAGCAGTACTTC	CSVQQGLAYEQYF
TRBV11-2	-	TRBJ2-3	-	TGTGCCAGCACCCCAGGTACAGATACGCAGTATTTT	CASTPGTDTQYF
TRBV29-1	-	TRBJ1-1	-	TGCAGCGTTAGGCGGGGTACACGTACTGAAGCTTTCTTT	CSVRRGTRTEAFF
TRBV6-1	once	TRBJ2-7	-	TGTGCCAGCAGTTTGAGCCCCTCCGCGTCCGAGCAGTACTTC	CASSLSPSASEQYF
TRBV25-1	-	TRBJ2-7	TRBD1	TGTGCCAGCAGTGAACAAACGGGCCCCGGGACAGACGAGCAGTACTTC	CASSEQTGPGTDEQYF
TRBV2	-	TRBJ1-2	-	TGTGCCAGCAGTGAAGGGGTCGTAGGTTCCGGAGGGGGCTACACCTTC	CASSEGVVGSGGGYTF
TRBV7-6	-	TRBJ2-5	-	TGTGCCAGCAGCTTAGTGACACAAGAGACCCAGTACTTC	CASSLVTQETQYF